The rows below give T cell receptor beta chains drawn from one sample of a study of response to subunit inactivated influenza vaccine. TCRdb re-called the RT-PCR reads with MiXCR, one entry per CDR3 protein. The sample lists roughly 700,000 distinct CDR3 sequences, about 15% occurring once. The specimen was PBMCs from blood, collected 14 days before vaccination. These receptors were taken from a man aged 45 to 65 who received an inactivated influenza vaccine. CDR3s include the opening cysteine and the closing phenylalanine or tryptophan. The order of the fields is clone size, D gene, V gene, J gene, CDR3 DNA, CDR3 protein. The D gene is left open where the match is weak. Clone size appears in some rows only: once, few, many, or a class for an expanded clone.

>once|NA|TRBV6-2/TRBV6-3|TRBJ2-4
TGTGCCAGCAGTTACCGGGGGAAGACCAAAAACATTCAGTACTTC
CASSYRGKTKNIQYF
>few|NA|TRBV6-1|TRBJ1-2
TGTGCCAGCAGCCGCGACCGCTTCCTCGGACAGCGGGGCTACACCTTC
CASSRDRFLGQRGYTF
>NA|TRBD1|TRBV7-2|TRBJ2-5
TGTGCCAGCAGCTCCGGTACGGACAGGGCACAAGAGACCCAGTACTTC
CASSSGTDRAQETQYF
>many|NA|TRBV7-8|TRBJ2-7
TGTGCCAGCAGCCACTACTACGAGCAGTACTTC
CASSHYYEQYF
>few|TRBD2|TRBV12-3/TRBV12-4|TRBJ2-2
TGTGCCAGCAGTTTAACTAGCGGGAGCACCGGGGAGCTGTTTTTT
CASSLTSGSTGELFF
>NA|NA|TRBV28|TRBJ1-4
TGTGCCAGCAGTGATAGAACGGGGGACATAAAATTTGCAACTAATGAAAAACTGTTTTTT
CASSDRTGDIKFATNEKLFF
>few|NA|TRBV5-1|TRBJ2-7
TGCGCCAGCAGCCCCAGGAGTTTCTGGGATAGATGGGACGAGCAGTACTTC
CASSPRSFWDRWDEQYF
>NA|NA|TRBV5-8|TRBJ2-7
TGTGCCAGCAGCTTGGGCAGGTGGGGCTACGAGCGGTACTTC
CASSLGRWGYERYF
>NA|NA|TRBV20-1|TRBJ2-1
TGCAGTGCTACCCCGGGAGCGCCCGAAGAGTTCTTC
CSATPGAPEEFF
>few|NA|TRBV6-5|TRBJ2-4
TGTGCCAGCAGTTGGGGCCCCCCGGCCAAAAACATTCAGTACTTC
CASSWGPPAKNIQYF
>few|TRBD1|TRBV27|TRBJ2-5
TGTGCCAGCAGACCGGGACAGGGACCGAGGGAGACCCAGTACTTC
CASRPGQGPRETQYF
>NA|NA|TRBV29-1|TRBJ2-3
TGCAGCGTTGAAGGGACAGCCACTAGCACAGATACGCAGTATTTT
CSVEGTATSTDTQYF
>few|TRBD2|TRBV7-7|TRBJ2-3
TGTGCTAGCAGCTTAAATAGCGGGGGGGGCGCTACGCAGTATTTT
CASSLNSGGGATQYF
>few|NA|TRBV12-3/TRBV12-4|TRBJ2-7
TGTGCCAGCTCGAAACAGGACTACGAGCAGTACTTC
CASSKQDYEQYF
>NA|NA|TRBV20-1|TRBJ2-7
TGCAGTGCTAGATTTCGGGGTAAGCTAGACGAGCAGTACTTC
CSARFRGKLDEQYF
>many|TRBD2|TRBV20-1|TRBJ2-3
TGCAGTGCTTCTAGCGGGAGTCTCGCCACAGATACGCAGTATTTT
CSASSGSLATDTQYF
>many|TRBD1|TRBV11-2|TRBJ1-1
TGTGCCAGCAGCTCTGGGGGGACAGGGGCTGAAGCTTTCTTT
CASSSGGTGAEAFF
>few|TRBD1|TRBV4-3|TRBJ2-1
TGCGCCAGCAGCCAAGATCAAGGACAGGGCTACAATGAGCAGTTCTTC
CASSQDQGQGYNEQFF
>many|TRBD1|TRBV24-1|TRBJ2-1
TGTGCCACCAGTGATGTTGGGACAGGGGCCTACAATGAGCAGTTCTTC
CATSDVGTGAYNEQFF
>NA|NA|TRBV7-9|TRBJ2-7
TGTGCCAGCAGCTTTTTGTCAGGGGCTGACTACGAGCAGTACTTC
CASSFLSGADYEQYF
>few|NA|TRBV5-1|TRBJ2-3
TGCGCCAGCAGCTTGGGAGGGCGTGGGCACACAGATACGCAGTATTTT
CASSLGGRGHTDTQYF
>NA|TRBD1|TRBV12-3/TRBV12-4|TRBJ1-6
TGTGCCAGCAGTTCCGGACAGGTCCATTCACCCCTCCACTTT
CASSSGQVHSPLHF
>NA|TRBD1|TRBV10-3|TRBJ2-7
TGTGCCATCAGCCTATTCCCGGGACAGCCACCCTACGAGCAGTACTTC
CAISLFPGQPPYEQYF
>many|NA|TRBV7-2|TRBJ2-3
TGTGCCAGCAGCTTAGATCCCCCCCCTCGGGATACGCAGTATTTT
CASSLDPPPRDTQYF
>NA|NA|TRBV5-1|TRBJ2-7
TGCGCCAGCAGCTTGTGGGAATCATCCTACGAGCAGTACTTC
CASSLWESSYEQYF
>NA|TRBD1|TRBV6-1|TRBJ2-2
TGTGCCACGGGGACAGGGGTTTACGTCGGGGAGCTGTTTTTT
CATGTGVYVGELFF
>NA|NA|TRBV12-3/TRBV12-4|TRBJ2-2
TGTGCCAGCAGTTATCAGCAGAGCACCGGGGAGCTGTTTTTT
CASSYQQSTGELFF
>many|TRBD1|TRBV29-1|TRBJ2-1
TGCAGCGCCGGGACAGGGTTGGACAATGAGCAGTTCTTC
CSAGTGLDNEQFF
>few|TRBD1|TRBV2|TRBJ2-5
TGTGCCAGCAGGGGGGCCGGAGACAGGGTCGAGACCCAGTACTTC
CASRGAGDRVETQYF
>few|NA|TRBV12-3/TRBV12-4|TRBJ2-5
TGTGCCAGCAGTTTAGTCTCCCACGTAGGAGAGACCCAGTACTTC
CASSLVSHVGETQYF
>NA|TRBD2|TRBV6-2/TRBV6-3|TRBJ2-2
TGTGCCAGCAGGCCGGCGGGACTAGCGGGAGGAGACCTCCTAGCGAACACCGGGGAGCTGTTTTTT
CASRPAGLAGGDLLANTGELFF
>NA|TRBD1|TRBV20-1|TRBJ1-1
TGCAGTGCTAGTGGGGGGACAGACACTGAAGCTTTCTTT
CSASGGTDTEAFF
>few|NA|TRBV29-1|TRBJ2-5
TGCAGCGTACGGTTATCAGAGACCCAGTACTTC
CSVRLSETQYF
>few|TRBD1|TRBV28|TRBJ2-3
TGTGCCAGCATGGGACAGGGAGGGAGAGCAGATACGCAGTATTTT
CASMGQGGRADTQYF
>few|NA|TRBV20-1|TRBJ2-7
TGCAGTGCTAGCAACGAAGCCTACGAGCAGTACTTC
CSASNEAYEQYF
>many|TRBD1|TRBV12-3/TRBV12-4|TRBJ1-1
TGTGCCAGCAGTTTAGCGGACAGGGTTACTGAAGCTTTCTTT
CASSLADRVTEAFF
>few|NA|TRBV18|TRBJ1-4
TGTGCCAGCTCACCGGAAAGACAGATTTCAAATGAAAAACTGTTTTTT
CASSPERQISNEKLFF
>NA|TRBD2|TRBV20-1|TRBJ2-7
TGCAGTGCTTCTCTAGCGGGTCGCTCCTACGAGCAGTACTTC
CSASLAGRSYEQYF
>NA|NA|TRBV20-1|TRBJ1-5
TGCAGTGCTATGGGCCCGAGGGAAAATAGCAATCAGCCCCAGCATTTT
CSAMGPRENSNQPQHF
>NA|NA|TRBV6-4|TRBJ2-2
TGTGCCAGCAGAAGTCTCACCGGGGAGCTGTTTTTT
CASRSLTGELFF
>NA|NA|TRBV20-1|TRBJ1-4
TGCAGCCCACTTGAAAACGTAGGGGAAAAACTGTTTTTT
CSPLENVGEKLFF
>many|NA|TRBV5-1|TRBJ2-2
TGCGCCAGCAGCTTGGCCGAGACGACCGGGGAGCTGTTTTTT
CASSLAETTGELFF